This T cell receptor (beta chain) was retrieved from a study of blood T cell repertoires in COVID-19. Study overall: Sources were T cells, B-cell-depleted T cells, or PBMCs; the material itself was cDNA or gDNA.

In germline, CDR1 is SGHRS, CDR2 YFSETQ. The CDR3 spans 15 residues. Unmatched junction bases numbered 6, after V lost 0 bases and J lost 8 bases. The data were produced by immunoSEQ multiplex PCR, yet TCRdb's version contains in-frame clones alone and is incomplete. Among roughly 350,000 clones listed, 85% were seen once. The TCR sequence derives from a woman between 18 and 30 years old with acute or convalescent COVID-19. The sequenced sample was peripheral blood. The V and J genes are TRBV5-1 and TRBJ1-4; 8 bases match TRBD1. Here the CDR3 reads CASSLDQGAGEKLFF. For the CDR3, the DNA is TGCGCCAGCAGCTTGGACCAGGGGGCCGGGGAAAAACTGTTTTTT.